These T cell receptor beta chains were read from a single sample in a study of control samples from healthy donors and cancer patients. Libraries were prepared by immunoSEQ multiplex PCR; TCRdb keeps only in-frame clonotypes and omits some of them. The sample consists of some 110,000 clones, 75% to 90% of them appearing once. Sequenced: PBMCs. These receptors originate from a woman aged 45-65 years with colorectal cancer. Both conserved end residues are part of each CDR3. The D gene is left open where the match is weak. Clone sizes are given selectively: once, few, many, or a class where the clone is expanded.

clone size: .; J gene: TRBJ1-1; D gene: .; V gene: TRBV28; CDR3 DNA: TGTGCCAGCAGTTTTCGGGGGTCGGGGAACACTGAAGCTTTCTTT; CDR3 protein: CASSFRGSGNTEAFF
clone size: .; J gene: TRBJ2-1; D gene: TRBD2; V gene: TRBV3-1/TRBV3-2; CDR3 DNA: TGTGCCAGCAGCCAAAGCGGGGGGTTTTACAATGAGCAGTTCTTC; CDR3 protein: CASSQSGGFYNEQFF
clone size: .; J gene: TRBJ2-3; D gene: .; V gene: TRBV25-1; CDR3 DNA: TGTGCCAGCAGTGAATCAAAAGGACAGCCTACAGATACGCAGTATTTT; CDR3 protein: CASSESKGQPTDTQYF
clone size: .; J gene: TRBJ2-1; D gene: .; V gene: TRBV18; CDR3 DNA: TGTGCCAGCTCACCTCCAGCGGGTGAGCAGTTCTTC; CDR3 protein: CASSPPAGEQFF
clone size: .; J gene: TRBJ2-7; D gene: .; V gene: TRBV10-3; CDR3 DNA: TGTGCCATCAATTCTGACGGGGACGAGCAGTACTTC; CDR3 protein: CAINSDGDEQYF
clone size: .; J gene: TRBJ2-5; D gene: .; V gene: TRBV10-3; CDR3 DNA: TGTGCCATCAGTGAAACCAAAGAGACCCAGTACTTC; CDR3 protein: CAISETKETQYF
clone size: .; J gene: TRBJ2-7; D gene: TRBD1; V gene: TRBV29-1; CDR3 DNA: TGCAGCGTTGGGACAGGGGGCTCCTACGAGCAGTACTTC; CDR3 protein: CSVGTGGSYEQYF
clone size: .; J gene: TRBJ1-2; D gene: TRBD1; V gene: TRBV2; CDR3 DNA: TGTGCCAGCAGCCTGGGACAGGGGACTAACTATGGCTACACCTTC; CDR3 protein: CASSLGQGTNYGYTF
clone size: once; J gene: TRBJ1-5; D gene: .; V gene: TRBV3-1/TRBV3-2; CDR3 DNA: TGTGCCAGCGGGCAGGGGCAACTCAATCAGCCCCAGCATTTT; CDR3 protein: CASGQGQLNQPQHF
clone size: .; J gene: TRBJ2-7; D gene: .; V gene: TRBV11-1; CDR3 DNA: TGTGCCAGCAGCTTAGGGGCCACAGGGCTCCACGAGCAGTACTTC; CDR3 protein: CASSLGATGLHEQYF
clone size: .; J gene: TRBJ2-1; D gene: TRBD2; V gene: TRBV18; CDR3 DNA: TGTGCCAGCTCACTAGGACTAGCGGCGTACAATGAGCAGTTCTTC; CDR3 protein: CASSLGLAAYNEQFF
clone size: once; J gene: TRBJ1-2; D gene: TRBD1; V gene: TRBV28; CDR3 DNA: TGTGCCAGCAGTTTAGGGGTATCAAGCCGGGACAGAAAGAAGCGTAACTATGGCTACACCTTC; CDR3 protein: CASSLGVSSRDRKKRNYGYTF
clone size: .; J gene: TRBJ2-1; D gene: TRBD1; V gene: TRBV5-6; CDR3 DNA: TGTGCCAGCAGTCTCGGACAGGCCCACAATGAGCAGTTCTTC; CDR3 protein: CASSLGQAHNEQFF
clone size: .; J gene: TRBJ2-7; D gene: .; V gene: TRBV30; CDR3 DNA: TGTGCCTGGAGCCTAAGTATGAGGATCTCCGTCGAGCAGTACTTC; CDR3 protein: CAWSLSMRISVEQYF
clone size: .; J gene: TRBJ2-3; D gene: TRBD2; V gene: TRBV11-3; CDR3 DNA: TGTGCCAGCAGCTCGGGGAGGGGCACAGATACGCAGTATTTT; CDR3 protein: CASSSGRGTDTQYF
clone size: .; J gene: TRBJ2-1; D gene: TRBD2; V gene: TRBV9; CDR3 DNA: TGTGCCAGCAGCCCAGAATCGACTAGCCAACACAATGAGCAGTTCTTC; CDR3 protein: CASSPESTSQHNEQFF
clone size: .; J gene: TRBJ1-3; D gene: .; V gene: TRBV15; CDR3 DNA: TGTGCCACCAGCAGAGAGGGGATCGAAAACACCATATATTTT; CDR3 protein: CATSREGIENTIYF
clone size: .; J gene: TRBJ2-1; D gene: TRBD1; V gene: TRBV6-5; CDR3 DNA: TGTGCCAGCAGTTACTTTCGACAGGGAAGCAATGAGCAGTTCTTC; CDR3 protein: CASSYFRQGSNEQFF
clone size: .; J gene: TRBJ2-3; D gene: .; V gene: TRBV19; CDR3 DNA: TGTGCCACCCAAGGGCGGACGGGAACAGATACGCAGTATTTT; CDR3 protein: CATQGRTGTDTQYF
clone size: once; J gene: TRBJ2-7; D gene: .; V gene: TRBV27; CDR3 DNA: TGTGCCAGCAGTTTTCCTGGGTACGAGCAGTACTTC; CDR3 protein: CASSFPGYEQYF
clone size: few; J gene: TRBJ1-1; D gene: .; V gene: TRBV29-1; CDR3 DNA: TGCAGCGTTTGCAGGGGGAACACTGAAGCTTTCTTT; CDR3 protein: CSVCRGNTEAFF
clone size: .; J gene: TRBJ2-5; D gene: .; V gene: TRBV6-1; CDR3 DNA: TGTGCCAGCAGTGAAGTCGGCAGGGGAGGTTCCCAAGAGACCCAGTACTTC; CDR3 protein: CASSEVGRGGSQETQYF
clone size: .; J gene: TRBJ1-1; D gene: .; V gene: TRBV3-1/TRBV3-2; CDR3 DNA: TGTGCCAGCAGCCAGGGGGCCCTTCCTTTCTTT; CDR3 protein: CASSQGALPFF
clone size: once; J gene: TRBJ2-1; D gene: .; V gene: TRBV13; CDR3 DNA: TGTGCCAGCAGCCCTGGCAGGGGTGAGCAGTTCTTC; CDR3 protein: CASSPGRGEQFF
clone size: .; J gene: TRBJ1-1; D gene: .; V gene: TRBV28; CDR3 DNA: TGTGCCAGCAGTCCCCAGGGCGAGAACACTGAAGCTTTCTTT; CDR3 protein: CASSPQGENTEAFF
clone size: .; J gene: TRBJ2-5; D gene: TRBD2; V gene: TRBV7-9; CDR3 DNA: TGTGCCAGCAGCTTACAGGGAGGGGTCCAAGAGACCCAGTACTTC; CDR3 protein: CASSLQGGVQETQYF
clone size: .; J gene: TRBJ1-6; D gene: .; V gene: TRBV19; CDR3 DNA: TGTGCCAGTACAGGGGATAATTCACCCCTCCACTTT; CDR3 protein: CASTGDNSPLHF
clone size: .; J gene: TRBJ2-1; D gene: TRBD2; V gene: TRBV7-9; CDR3 DNA: TGTGCCAGCAGCTTTACTAGCGGGGGGTACAATGAGCAGTTCTTC; CDR3 protein: CASSFTSGGYNEQFF
clone size: once; J gene: TRBJ2-7; D gene: .; V gene: TRBV13; CDR3 DNA: TGTGCCAGCAGCCCCCCGCGCTCCTACGAGCAGTACTTC; CDR3 protein: CASSPPRSYEQYF
clone size: once; J gene: TRBJ1-4; D gene: TRBD1; V gene: TRBV9; CDR3 DNA: TGTGCCAGCAGCGTAGAAGCCGGGACAGGGAGCGAAAAACTGTTTTTT; CDR3 protein: CASSVEAGTGSEKLFF
clone size: .; J gene: TRBJ2-7; D gene: TRBD2; V gene: TRBV4-1; CDR3 DNA: TGCGCCAGCAGCCAAGCCGCGGGAGGGTACTCCTACGAGCAGTACTTC; CDR3 protein: CASSQAAGGYSYEQYF
clone size: .; J gene: TRBJ1-5; D gene: TRBD1; V gene: TRBV4-1; CDR3 DNA: TGCGCCAGCAGCCACCCCGACAGGGAAGATCAGCCCCAGCATTTT; CDR3 protein: CASSHPDREDQPQHF
clone size: .; J gene: TRBJ2-7; D gene: TRBD1; V gene: TRBV7-8; CDR3 DNA: TGTGCCAGCAGCAACCGGGACAGGGGCTACGAGCAGTACTTC; CDR3 protein: CASSNRDRGYEQYF